This TCR beta chain came from a study of control samples from healthy donors and cancer patients. V lost 3 bases and J 0 bases, leaving 11 bases between the germline ends. The CDR3 has 16 residues. The germline gives CDR1 KGHSH, CDR2 LQKENI. Sequencing was performed with immunoSEQ multiplex PCR; in TCRdb, only in-frame clones are kept and a portion is missing. The sample contains about 79,000 clones, approximately 94% of which appear only once. The receptor comes from a woman aged 40 to 50 with lung cancer. V usage is TRBV18 and J usage is TRBJ2-2; no clear D gene. The sequenced sample was PBMCs. Here the CDR3 DNA reads TGTGCCAGCTCACCGGTATCCGGCACGAACACCGGGGAGCTGTTTTTT. It codes for CASSPVSGTNTGELFF. The complete variable domain, with remaining parts taken from reference TRBV18 and TRBJ2-2, reads NAGVMQNPRHLVRRRGQEARLRCSPMKGHSHVYWYRQLPEEGLKFMVYLQKENIIDESGMPKERFSAEFPKEGPSILRIQQVVRGDSAAYFCASSPVSGTNTGELFFGEGSRLTVL.